These T cell receptor beta chains were read from a single sample in a study of blood T cell repertoires in COVID-19. Assay used: immunoSEQ multiplex PCR; TCRdb lists only in-frame clones, some missing. Of about 140,000 clones listed, about 79% are singletons. The sequencing input was peripheral blood. These receptors were obtained from a woman older than 75 with active or convalescent COVID-19. Each CDR3 is given with its conserved first and last residue. D genes are given only for firm matches. Some rows have no size entry. The others give once, few or many, or a class for an expanded clone.

V: TRBV19; D: NA; size: NA; J: TRBJ2-2; DNA: TGTGCCAGTAGAGTGGGAGGGGGAGGCGGGGAGCTGTTTTTT; CDR3: CASRVGGGGGELFF
V: TRBV30; D: NA; size: NA; J: TRBJ1-5; DNA: TGTGCCTGGAGTCCGCCCCCCGGGGGGGGCAATCAGCCCCAGCATTTT; CDR3: CAWSPPPGGGNQPQHF
V: TRBV4-2; D: NA; size: NA; J: TRBJ1-6; DNA: TGTGCCAGCAGCCAAGAGGCGATGGACAAGAGCTCCTATAATTCACCCCTCCACTTT; CDR3: CASSQEAMDKSSYNSPLHF
V: TRBV6-1; D: TRBD1; size: NA; J: TRBJ2-1; DNA: TGTGCCAGCAGTGGCCCGGGACAGGGGGTACCCTACAATGAGCAGTTCTTC; CDR3: CASSGPGQGVPYNEQFF
V: TRBV10-2; D: NA; size: few; J: TRBJ1-6; DNA: TGCGCCAGCAGTGAGTCCCCTGGGAGGGGCCTGAGCTCCTATAATTCACCCCTCCACTTT; CDR3: CASSESPGRGLSSYNSPLHF
V: TRBV30; D: NA; size: NA; J: TRBJ1-6; DNA: TGTGCCCGAAGGGTCCGTACGGGGTTTGATCCACCCCTCCACTTT; CDR3: CARRVRTGFDPPLHF
V: TRBV18; D: NA; size: once; J: TRBJ1-1; DNA: TGTGCCAGCTCACGGGGCAGACAGAACACTGAAGCTTTCTTT; CDR3: CASSRGRQNTEAFF
V: TRBV27; D: NA; size: NA; J: TRBJ1-1; DNA: TGTGCCAGCAGACAGGGCCCCCCGACTGAAGCTTTCTTT; CDR3: CASRQGPPTEAFF
V: TRBV28; D: NA; size: NA; J: TRBJ1-2; DNA: TGTGCCGTGAGCGAGAACTATGGCTACACCTTC; CDR3: CAVSENYGYTF
V: TRBV5-1; D: NA; size: NA; J: TRBJ1-5; DNA: TGCGCCAGCATCGCGAAGTGGCAGCCCCAGCATTTT; CDR3: CASIAKWQPQHF
V: TRBV18; D: NA; size: NA; J: TRBJ1-1; DNA: TGTGCCAGCTCACCTTCAGGGGACACTGAAGCTTTCTTT; CDR3: CASSPSGDTEAFF
V: TRBV7-9; D: TRBD2; size: NA; J: TRBJ2-1; DNA: TGTGCCAGCAGCGAACCCGGGGGGACTAGCGTAAATGAGCAGTTCTTC; CDR3: CASSEPGGTSVNEQFF
V: TRBV11-2; D: NA; size: NA; J: TRBJ1-1; DNA: TGTGCCAGCAGCATATCACAGGTCCTGAACACTGAAGCTTTCTTT; CDR3: CASSISQVLNTEAFF
V: TRBV7-2; D: TRBD1; size: NA; J: TRBJ1-1; DNA: TGTGCCAGCAGCTTTACCGGGACAGCGAACACTGAAGCTTTCTTT; CDR3: CASSFTGTANTEAFF
V: TRBV5-1; D: TRBD1; size: NA; J: TRBJ1-4; DNA: TGCGCCAGCAGCTTGAGGACAGGGGGTGAAAAACTGTTTTTT; CDR3: CASSLRTGGEKLFF
V: TRBV3-1/TRBV3-2; D: NA; size: few; J: TRBJ1-2; DNA: TGTGCCAGTACACCTTACGGGGGTTTCGGCTACACCTTC; CDR3: CASTPYGGFGYTF
V: TRBV5-6; D: NA; size: NA; J: TRBJ1-4; DNA: TGTGCCAGCAGCTTAAGACGGGGGGCTAATGAAAAACTGTTTTTT; CDR3: CASSLRRGANEKLFF
V: TRBV10-3; D: NA; size: NA; J: TRBJ2-3; DNA: TGTGCCATCGGCCAGCCCGGCGGTACGCAGTATTTT; CDR3: CAIGQPGGTQYF
V: TRBV5-1; D: NA; size: NA; J: TRBJ1-1; DNA: TGCGCCAGCAGCTTGGGTCACCGCGACACTGAAGCTTTCTTT; CDR3: CASSLGHRDTEAFF
V: TRBV7-2; D: TRBD2; size: NA; J: TRBJ2-2; DNA: TGTGCCAGCAGCTTAGTCGGGACTAGCTCCCCGGTAACCGGGGAGCTGTTTTTT; CDR3: CASSLVGTSSPVTGELFF
V: TRBV6-2/TRBV6-3; D: NA; size: NA; J: TRBJ1-4; DNA: TGTGCCAGCAGCCCTACTGCAGGGTGGAATGAAAAACTGTTTTTT; CDR3: CASSPTAGWNEKLFF
V: TRBV18; D: TRBD1; size: NA; J: TRBJ2-3; DNA: TGTGCCAGCTCACCTAGGGACAGGGTCACAGATACGCAGTATTTT; CDR3: CASSPRDRVTDTQYF
V: TRBV2; D: TRBD2; size: NA; J: TRBJ2-3; DNA: TGTGCCAGCAGTGTACTAGCGGGGACCACAGATACGCAGTATTTT; CDR3: CASSVLAGTTDTQYF
V: TRBV19; D: TRBD2; size: NA; J: TRBJ2-3; DNA: TGTGCCAGTAGTAAAACTAGCGGGGCTAGCACAGATACGCAGTATTTT; CDR3: CASSKTSGASTDTQYF
V: TRBV9; D: TRBD1; size: NA; J: TRBJ1-4; DNA: TGTGCCAGCAGCGTAGGGCCAGGGGGCCGGCCTAATGAAAAACTGTTTTTT; CDR3: CASSVGPGGRPNEKLFF
V: TRBV18; D: NA; size: NA; J: TRBJ2-2; DNA: TGTGCCAGCTCACCACAGGGGACGAACACCGGGGAGCTGTTTTTT; CDR3: CASSPQGTNTGELFF
V: TRBV6-5; D: TRBD2; size: NA; J: TRBJ2-2; DNA: TGTGCCAGCAGTCCTGGACTAGTTAGGACCGGGGAGCTGTTTTTT; CDR3: CASSPGLVRTGELFF
V: TRBV3-1/TRBV3-2; D: TRBD1; size: once; J: TRBJ1-1; DNA: TGTGCCAGCAGGACCGGGACAGTGGGCACTGAAGCTTTCTTT; CDR3: CASRTGTVGTEAFF
V: TRBV5-1; D: NA; size: NA; J: TRBJ2-2; DNA: TGCGCCAGCACCGACACCGGGGAGCTGTTTTTT; CDR3: CASTDTGELFF
V: TRBV6-5; D: NA; size: few; J: TRBJ1-1; DNA: TGTGCCAGCAGTTACTTCCCCGGGGAGGAAGCTTTCTTT; CDR3: CASSYFPGEEAFF
V: TRBV5-1; D: TRBD1; size: NA; J: TRBJ1-5; DNA: TGCGCCAGCAGCCGGACAGGGGATAGCAATCAGCCCCAGCATTTT; CDR3: CASSRTGDSNQPQHF
V: TRBV10-2; D: TRBD1; size: NA; J: TRBJ1-1; DNA: TGCGCCAGCAGTCCGCAACGACAGGGTTTAAGAGTGAACACTGAAGCTTTCTTT; CDR3: CASSPQRQGLRVNTEAFF
V: TRBV2; D: NA; size: NA; J: TRBJ2-7; DNA: TGTGCCAGCAAAGCAGCGGGCGGAGCCTACGAGCAGTACTTC; CDR3: CASKAAGGAYEQYF
V: TRBV27; D: NA; size: NA; J: TRBJ1-4; DNA: TGTGCCAGCAGTTTCCGAAGGGGGGGCACTAATGAAAAACTGTTTTTT; CDR3: CASSFRRGGTNEKLFF
V: TRBV30; D: NA; size: once; J: TRBJ1-2; DNA: TGTGCCTGGAGTGGCGGGGGGGGGAGGAACTATGGCTACACCTTC; CDR3: CAWSGGGGRNYGYTF
V: TRBV5-1; D: NA; size: NA; J: TRBJ2-5; DNA: TGCGCCAGCAGCCTACAGAGCCTGCAAGAGACCCAGTACTTC; CDR3: CASSLQSLQETQYF
V: TRBV12-3/TRBV12-4; D: TRBD1; size: NA; J: TRBJ1-2; DNA: TGTGCCAGCAGCCGGGACAGACTCTATGGCTACACCTTC; CDR3: CASSRDRLYGYTF
V: TRBV5-5; D: NA; size: NA; J: TRBJ1-3; DNA: TGTGCCAGCAGCTCGCAGGGGAACGCCGGAAACACCATATATTTT; CDR3: CASSSQGNAGNTIYF
V: TRBV2; D: TRBD1; size: NA; J: TRBJ1-1; DNA: TGTGCCAGCAAGATACAGGGGGTCATCGCTGAAGCTTTCTTT; CDR3: CASKIQGVIAEAFF
V: TRBV10-3; D: TRBD1; size: NA; J: TRBJ1-1; DNA: TGTGCCATTAAACCGGGACAGGGGTATCGGACTGAAGCTTTCTTT; CDR3: CAIKPGQGYRTEAFF
V: TRBV11-3; D: TRBD1; size: once; J: TRBJ1-4; DNA: TGTGCCAGCAGCCAGGACAGGGATAATGAAAAACTGTTTTTT; CDR3: CASSQDRDNEKLFF
V: TRBV21-1; D: NA; size: NA; J: TRBJ2-2; DNA: TGTGCCAGCGGACATATGAAGAACACCGGGGAGCTGTTTTTT; CDR3: CASGHMKNTGELFF
V: TRBV7-3; D: NA; size: NA; J: TRBJ1-1; DNA: TGTGCCAGCAGCTTAACACAGAACACTGAAGCTTTCTTT; CDR3: CASSLTQNTEAFF
V: TRBV28; D: TRBD1; size: NA; J: TRBJ1-1; DNA: TGTGTCTCAGGGGGTTGGACTGAAGCTTTCTTT; CDR3: CVSGGWTEAFF
V: TRBV6-6; D: NA; size: NA; J: TRBJ1-3; DNA: TGTGCCAGCAGTTACGGTGGAGCGGGAAACACCATATATTTT; CDR3: CASSYGGAGNTIYF